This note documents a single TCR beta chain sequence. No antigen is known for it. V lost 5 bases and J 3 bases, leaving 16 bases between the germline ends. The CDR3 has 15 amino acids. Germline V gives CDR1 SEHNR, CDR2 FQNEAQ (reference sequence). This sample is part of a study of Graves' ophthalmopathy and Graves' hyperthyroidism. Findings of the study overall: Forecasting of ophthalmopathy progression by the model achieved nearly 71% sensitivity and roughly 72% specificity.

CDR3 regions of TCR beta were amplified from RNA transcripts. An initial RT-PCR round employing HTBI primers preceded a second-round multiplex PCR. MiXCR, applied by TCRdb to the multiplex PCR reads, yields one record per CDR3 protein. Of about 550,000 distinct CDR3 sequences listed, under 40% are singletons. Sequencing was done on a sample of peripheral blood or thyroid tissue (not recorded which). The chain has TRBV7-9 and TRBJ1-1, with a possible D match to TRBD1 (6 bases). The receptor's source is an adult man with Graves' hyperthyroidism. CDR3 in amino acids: CASSLRSGVDTEAFF. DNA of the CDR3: TGTGCCAGCAGCCTAAGATCAGGGGTCGACACTGAAGCTTTCTTT.